The 29 T cell receptor beta chains presented below share a single source sample, sequenced in a study of T-cell memory formation after mild COVID-19. TCRdb used MiXCR to reprocess the 5' RACE reads, holding one entry per CDR3 protein. The sample has about 190,000 distinct CDR3 sequences, around 30% seen once. The specimen was PBMCs or a T cell subset sorted from them (not recorded which). These receptor sequences come from an adult woman who had mild COVID-19 (a few samples of this study predate the infection). Cell type and time point are not known.

This clonotype has more than one count but fewer than ten. The chain has TRBV3-1 and TRBJ2-3, with no clear D. In germline, CDR1 is LGHDT, CDR2 YNNKEL (reference sequence). The V end was cut by 3 bases, the J end by 6 bases, with 7 bases between. The CDR3 consists of 12 residues. The CDR3 is CASSQGFDTQYF. The DNA of the CDR3 is TGTGCCAGCAGCCAGGGCTTCGATACGCAGTATTTT.

V is TRBV12-3 or TRBV12-4 and J is TRBJ1-1; D is uncertain. CDR3 length equals 14 residues. V was trimmed by 3 bases and J by 0 bases, leaving 8 bases between them. Written as DNA, the CDR3 is TGTGCCAGCAGTTTGAACAGTATGAACACTGAAGCTTTCTTT. It codes for CASSLNSMNTEAFF.

The genes are TRBV5-1 and TRBJ2-7, with 9 bases aligning to TRBD2. Germline V gene data show CDR1 as SGHRS and CDR2 as YFSETQ. J lost 0 bases, V lost 5 bases, and 21 bases had no gene match. This CDR3 spans 20 amino acids. Here the CDR3 DNA reads TGCGCCAGCAGTAACTGGGGGGGGACTAGCCCTACGGAAAGCTCCTACGAGCAGTACTTC. This gives the protein CASSNWGGTSPTESSYEQYF.

The chain carries TRBV4-1 and TRBJ2-7, with D possibly TRBD1 on 5 matching bases. Germline loops: CDR1 MGHRA, CDR2 YSYEKL. The CDR3 sequence is 17 residues long. The V end lost 4 bases, the J end lost 6 bases, and 25 bases lay between the germline ends. Here the CDR3 reads CASSRAALQGGGSEQYF. In nucleotides, the CDR3 is TGCGCCAGCAGCCGCGCGGCCCTCCAGGGCGGTGGGTCCGAGCAGTACTTC.

The chain uses TRBV27 and TRBJ1-5; unclear D gene. Germline V CDR1 and CDR2: MNHEY, SMNVEV (reference sequence). The germline V and J ends were trimmed by 6 bases and 6 bases, with 12 bases remaining between them. CDR3 length equals 13 residues. The CDR3 loop reads CASRPWGSQPQHF. In nucleotides, the CDR3 is TGTGCCAGCAGGCCGTGGGGATCTCAGCCCCAGCATTTT.

This clonotype was counted between two and nine times. The chain links TRBV5-1 to TRBJ1-3; perhaps TRBD1 as D (6 bases). V lost 0 bases and J lost 7, with 17 bases in between. Per the germline V gene, CDR1 is SGHRS and CDR2 is YFSETQ. This CDR3 is built from 16 residues. The CDR3 protein is CASSLDLQGIWNTIYF. For the CDR3, the DNA is TGCGCCAGCAGCTTGGACTTGCAGGGGATCTGGAACACCATATATTTT.

The chain has TRBV20-1 and TRBJ2-1; D is possibly TRBD2 (5 bases). Looked up from germline, CDR1 is DFQATT and CDR2 is SNEGSKA (reference sequence). Trimming removed 5 bases from V and 1 base from J, with 12 bases in between. The length of the CDR3 is 14 residues. CDR3 in amino acids: CSAHPGLSYNEQFF. The DNA for the CDR3 is TGCAGTGCTCATCCCGGACTTTCCTACAATGAGCAGTTCTTC.

The gene calls are TRBV30 and TRBJ2-5, with 8 bases lining up with TRBD2. Germline V gene sequence: CDR1 GTSNPN, CDR2 SVGIG (reference sequence). V was pared by 3 bases and J by 3 bases, with 6 bases of the junction left unmatched. The CDR3 is made up of 14 amino acids. The CDR3 here is CAWRIELAEETQYF. As DNA, the CDR3 is TGTGCCTGGAGGATTGAACTAGCGGAAGAGACCCAGTACTTC.

This clonotype showed up just a few times. The chain employs TRBV6-5 and TRBJ1-5; no clear D. The CDR3 loop spans 14 amino acids. V was clipped by 0 bases and J by 2 bases, with 5 bases between them. Germline V gene lookup returns CDR1 MNHEY and CDR2 SVGAGI. CDR3 bases: TGTGCCAGCAGTTACTCGAAGGGCAATCAGCCCCAGCATTTT. Residues: CASSYSKGNQPQHF.

By frequency in the sample, this clonotype is medium-sized. Lacking the conserved final phenylalanine or tryptophan, this CDR3 likely reflects a read error. No DNA is shown, since the ends of the CDR3 on it are uncertain; the CDR3 is the one TCRdb lists. The chain is built from TRBV7-9 and TRBJ2-5; the D call in the table, TRBD1, was not verified against the DNA. Germline CDR1 and CDR2: SEHNR and FQNEAQ (reference sequence). Including both end residues, the CDR3 is 10 amino acids long. CDR3: CATRPGTGED.

This clonotype was seen a handful of times. The gene calls are TRBV3-1 and TRBJ1-3, with a possible D match to TRBD1 (5 bases). Per germline, CDR1 LGHDT and CDR2 YNNKEL (reference sequence). The CDR3 runs to 14 residues. Trimming took off 4 bases at V and 1 base at J, with 8 bases between the two ends. CDR3 sequence reads: CASSPGLSGNTIYF. For the CDR3, the DNA is TGTGCCAGCAGCCCAGGGCTTTCTGGAAACACCATATATTTT.

This clonotype was picked up a small number of times. V is TRBV12-3 or TRBV12-4 and J is TRBJ2-5; D not certain. This CDR3 has 12 amino acids. Trimming took 3 bases from V and 5 from J, leaving 7 bases between them. For the CDR3, the DNA is TGTGCCAGCAGTTTTGCAGTCGAGACCCAGTACTTC. It encodes CASSFAVETQYF.

The chain carries TRBV3-1 and TRBJ2-7; D gene uncertain. Germline-derived CDR1 and CDR2 are LGHDT and YNNKEL (reference sequence). V gave up 1 base and J gave up 4 bases, with 11 bases separating them. This CDR3 spans 14 amino acids. The CDR3 nucleotides are TGTGCCAGCAGCCAAGTCGTCAGTTTTTACGAGCAGTACTTC. Its protein is CASSQVVSFYEQYF.

As regards this clonotype: An end of the junction differs from the germline gene, which may be a read error. The rearrangement joins TRBV7-8 to TRBJ2-1, with 8 bases matching TRBD2. The CDR3 has 12 residues. CDR1 and CDR2 (germline): SGHVS, FQNEAQ. Here the CDR3 reads CASSQSREVELF. The CDR3 DNA reads as TGTGCCAGCAGCCAGTCGCGGGAGGTTGAGCTCTTC.

This clonotype came up a few times. The chain combines TRBV27 with TRBJ1-1; D is unresolved. The CDR3 has 14 amino acids. The V gene's germline CDR1 is MNHEY and CDR2 SMNVEV (reference sequence). Trimming pared 3 bases from V and 0 bases from J, leaving 8 bases between. CDR3 sequence (DNA): TGTGCCAGCAGTTTTAGCAGATTGAACACTGAAGCTTTCTTT. Encoded protein: CASSFSRLNTEAFF.

This chain's CDR3 is CSARRRQGATGEQFF. The CDR3 DNA reads TGCAGTGCCAGAAGGAGACAGGGGGCGACTGGTGAGCAGTTCTTC. The J gene is TRBJ2-1, the V gene TRBV20-1; 10 nucleotides align to TRBD1. After removal of 6 bases from V and 9 bases from J, the junction contained 14 bases not matched to a gene. The length of the CDR3 is 15 residues. Germline V gives CDR1 DFQATT, CDR2 SNEGSKA (reference sequence).

This clonotype occurred a few times. The rearrangement uses TRBV12-3 or TRBV12-4 and TRBJ2-2; 10 nucleotides agree with TRBD2. The CDR3 runs 14 residues. Trimming removed 8 bases from V and 3 bases from J; junction bases left unmatched: 3. CDR3 sequence: CASGLAAHTGELFF. The DNA of the CDR3 is TGTGCCAGCGGACTAGCGGCACACACCGGGGAGCTGTTTTTT.

The V call is TRBV18, the J call TRBJ2-1, with 12 nucleotides matching TRBD2. V lost 2 bases to trimming and J lost 1 base; unmatched junction nucleotides: 9. The CDR3 contains 19 residues. Germline assignment: CDR1 KGHSH and CDR2 LQKENI. CDR3 region: CASSPEASGGAVSYNEQFF. The CDR3 DNA reads TGTGCCAGCTCACCAGAAGCTAGCGGGGGGGCAGTTTCCTACAATGAGCAGTTCTTC. Combining the CDR3 with reference TRBV18 and TRBJ2-1 gives the whole variable domain NAGVMQNPRHLVRRRGQEARLRCSPMKGHSHVYWYRQLPEEGLKFMVYLQKENIIDESGMPKERFSAEFPKEGPSILRIQQVVRGDSAAYFCASSPEASGGAVSYNEQFFGPGTRLTVL.

This clonotype was observed a handful of times. The CDR3 sequence: CASSTGARQPQHF. The DNA of the CDR3 is TGTGCCAGCAGTACAGGGGCAAGACAGCCCCAGCATTTT. This sequence joins TRBV12-3 or TRBV12-4 and TRBJ1-5; 7 bases are shared with TRBD1. The CDR3 sequence is 13 residues long. The ends lost 5 bases at V and 7 bases at J; junction bases unmatched: 5.

V and J are TRBV5-1 and TRBJ2-7; TRBD2 matches at 11 bases. Germline CDR1 reads SGHRS; CDR2 reads YFSETQ. V trimming: 4 bases; J trimming: 3 bases; junction bases outside the gene matches: 6. The CDR3 contains 15 residues. Here the CDR3 reads CASSHTSGGGYEQYF. In DNA form, the CDR3 reads TGCGCCAGCAGCCACACTAGCGGGGGTGGCTACGAGCAGTACTTC.

The chain is built from TRBV7-9 and TRBJ2-7, with 14 nucleotides matching TRBD2. This CDR3 spans 13 amino acids. With V trimmed by 5 bases and J by 8 bases, 2 bases remained unmatched. CDR1 and CDR2 (germline): SEHNR, FQNEAQ (reference sequence). DNA for the CDR3: TGTGCCAGCAGCGGGACTAGCGGGAGCAAGCAGTACTTC. This codes for CASSGTSGSKQYF. Filled out from reference TRBV7-9 and TRBJ2-7, the complete variable domain reads DTGVSQNPRHKITKRGQNVTFRCDPISEHNRLYWYRQTLGQGPEFLTYFQNEAQLEKSRLLSDRFSAERPKGSFSTLEIQRTEQGDSAMYLCASSGTSGSKQYFGPGTRLTVT.

This chain links TRBV4-3 with TRBJ1-2; D may be TRBD1 (6 bases). Between the trimmed V and J ends, which lost 0 bases and 7 bases, there was a span of 21 bases. Germline loops: CDR1 LGHNA, CDR2 YSLEER. The CDR3 sequence is 17 residues long. The CDR3 region has the DNA TGCGCCAGCAGCCAAGATCTTTGGGGGGCGCAATCGGGTGGCTACACCTTC. This codes for CASSQDLWGAQSGGYTF.

The rearrangement links TRBV7-9 to TRBJ1-2; no definite D call. This CDR3 comprises 15 residues. Germline CDR1 reads SEHNR; CDR2 reads FQNEAQ (reference sequence). The V gene lost 1 base and the J gene lost 3 bases, with 12 bases spanning the gap. The CDR3 here is CASSLVQKIYYGYTF. The CDR3 DNA reads TGTGCCAGCAGCTTAGTTCAAAAGATTTACTATGGCTACACCTTC. Full variable domain (remainder filled in from reference TRBV7-9 and TRBJ1-2): DTGVSQNPRHKITKRGQNVTFRCDPISEHNRLYWYRQTLGQGPEFLTYFQNEAQLEKSRLLSDRFSAERPKGSFSTLEIQRTEQGDSAMYLCASSLVQKIYYGYTFGSGTRLTVV.

The V and J genes are TRBV9 and TRBJ1-2; the match to TRBD1 covers 7 bases. The CDR3 spans 13 residues. Per the germline V gene, CDR1 is SGDLS and CDR2 is YYNGEE. V shed 5 bases and J 4 bases; nucleotides not matched to a gene: 5. CDR3 DNA: TGTGCCAGCAGAGGGGACAGCCTCTATGGCTACACCTTC. Translated: CASRGDSLYGYTF.

The chain combines TRBV6-5 with TRBJ2-1; 8 bases align to TRBD1. Germline CDR1 is MNHEY and CDR2 is SVGAGI. This CDR3 region has 15 residues. Losses at the gene ends were 7 bases for V and 8 bases for J; bases not matched to a gene: 13. The CDR3 protein is CASKRAGQGADEQFF. The CDR3 nucleotides are TGTGCCAGCAAACGGGCTGGGCAGGGGGCGGATGAGCAGTTCTTC.

This chain connects TRBV20-1 to TRBJ2-1; TRBD2 matches 10 bases. V trimming: 3 bases; J trimming: 8 bases; junction bases outside the gene matches: 10. CDR1 and CDR2 from the germline V gene are DFQATT and SNEGSKA (reference sequence). The CDR3 consists of 15 residues. This CDR3 is CSASRRSGGRDEQFF. CDR3 DNA: TGCAGTGCTAGCAGGCGTAGCGGGGGGCGCGATGAGCAGTTCTTC.

The J gene is TRBJ1-2, the V gene TRBV12-3 or TRBV12-4; maybe TRBD1 (6 bases). This CDR3 comprises 14 residues. The V end was cut by 4 bases, the J end by 5 bases, with 14 bases between. CDR3 DNA: TGTGCCAGCAGTTCTAACCAGGGGAGGTATGGCTACACCTTC. As protein: CASSSNQGRYGYTF.

The chain combines TRBV5-1 with TRBJ1-2; D perhaps matches TRBD1 (5 bases). Germline CDR1 and CDR2: SGHRS and YFSETQ. The CDR3 is made up of 16 amino acids. The germline V and J ends were trimmed by 0 bases and 14 bases, with 26 bases remaining between them. CDR3 nucleotides: TGCGCCAGCAGCTTGGATCCGGGACGCCCAGGAAAACTATCGACCTTC. Protein: CASSLDPGRPGKLSTF.

This chain links TRBV28 with TRBJ1-4, with 8 bases that match TRBD1. The CDR3 runs 17 residues. J was trimmed by 4 bases and V by 5 bases; bases with no gene match: 12. Germline V CDR1 and CDR2: MDHEN, SYDVKM. The CDR3 nucleotides read TGTGCCAGCAGTCCCACGAATGCGGACAGGGTTAATGAAAAACTGTTTTTT. It translates to CASSPTNADRVNEKLFF.